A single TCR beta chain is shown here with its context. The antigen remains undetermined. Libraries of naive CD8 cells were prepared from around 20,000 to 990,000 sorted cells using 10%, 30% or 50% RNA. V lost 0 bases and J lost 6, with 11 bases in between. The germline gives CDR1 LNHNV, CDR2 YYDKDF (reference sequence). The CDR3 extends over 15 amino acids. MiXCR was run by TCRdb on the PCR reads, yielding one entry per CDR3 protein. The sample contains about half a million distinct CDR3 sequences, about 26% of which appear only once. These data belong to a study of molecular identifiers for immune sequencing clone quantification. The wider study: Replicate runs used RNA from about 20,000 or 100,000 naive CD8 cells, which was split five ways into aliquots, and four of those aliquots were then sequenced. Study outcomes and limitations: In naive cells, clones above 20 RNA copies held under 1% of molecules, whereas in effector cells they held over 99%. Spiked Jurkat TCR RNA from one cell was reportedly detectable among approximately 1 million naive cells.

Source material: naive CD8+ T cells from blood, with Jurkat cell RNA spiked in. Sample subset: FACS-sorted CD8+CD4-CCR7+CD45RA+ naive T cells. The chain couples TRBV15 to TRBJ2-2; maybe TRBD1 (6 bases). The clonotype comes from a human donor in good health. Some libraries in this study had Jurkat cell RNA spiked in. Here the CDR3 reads CATSRDRGGAGELFF. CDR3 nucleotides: TGTGCCACCAGCAGAGATAGAGGGGGAGCCGGGGAGCTGTTTTTT.